A selection of T cell receptor beta chains follows, all from one sample in a study of blood T cell repertoires in COVID-19. Sequenced by immunoSEQ multiplex PCR; TCRdb stores in-frame clones only, minus some. The sample yields approximately 130,000 clones, more than 75% seen once. The sequenced sample consisted of peripheral blood. The receptors stem from a man aged 55 to 69 with acute or convalescent COVID-19. Both conserved end residues are part of each CDR3. The D gene is left open where the match is weak. Clone size is stated in some rows and not others, as once, few, many or a class when expanded.

v_call,cdr3_length,d_call,j_call,clone_size,cdr3_aa,cdr3_nt
TRBV28,14,NA,TRBJ1-5,NA,CASSFTGNNQPQHF,TGTGCCAGCAGTTTTACGGGGAACAATCAGCCCCAGCATTTT
TRBV27,15,TRBD1,TRBJ2-7,NA,CASRFQGQGTYEQYF,TGTGCCAGCAGATTCCAGGGACAGGGGACCTACGAGCAGTACTTC
TRBV4-3,19,TRBD2,TRBJ2-6,NA,CASSQDASGRVSGANVLTF,TGCGCCAGCAGCCAAGATGCTAGCGGGAGGGTCTCTGGGGCCAACGTCCTGACTTTC
TRBV24-1,17,TRBD2,TRBJ2-3,NA,CATSDNIGTSGTDTQYF,TGTGCCACCAGTGATAATATCGGGACTAGCGGCACAGATACGCAGTATTTT
TRBV7-9,14,NA,TRBJ1-5,NA,CASSGVGQNQPQHF,TGTGCCAGCAGCGGGGTGGGGCAAAATCAGCCCCAGCATTTT
TRBV5-1,15,TRBD1,TRBJ2-3,NA,CASSLGQGSTDTQYF,TGCGCCAGCAGCTTGGGACAGGGGAGCACAGATACGCAGTATTTT
TRBV6-5,13,NA,TRBJ2-2,NA,CASSGVVSGELFF,TGTGCCAGCAGCGGGGTCGTGTCTGGGGAGCTGTTTTTT
TRBV11-1,15,TRBD1,TRBJ2-2,NA,CASSFIGTGTGELFF,TGTGCCAGCAGCTTTATAGGGACAGGGACCGGGGAGCTGTTTTTT
TRBV9,15,NA,TRBJ1-1,NA,CASSPYPTGNAEAFF,TGTGCCAGCAGCCCCTACCCTACAGGGAACGCTGAAGCTTTCTTT
TRBV27,16,TRBD1,TRBJ1-2,NA,CASSLSIGGRAGGYTF,TGTGCCAGCAGTTTATCGATAGGGGGCAGGGCGGGCGGCTACACCTTC
TRBV5-6,13,NA,TRBJ1-4,NA,CASSSGYQEKLFF,TGTGCCAGCAGCTCAGGGTATCAGGAAAAACTGTTTTTT
TRBV5-1,14,TRBD2,TRBJ2-3,NA,CASSSGRRADTQYF,TGCGCCAGCAGTTCCGGGAGGAGGGCAGATACGCAGTATTTT
TRBV2,14,NA,TRBJ1-6,NA,CASSELGPYSPLHF,TGTGCCAGCAGTGAACTAGGCCCATATTCACCCCTCCACTTT
TRBV19,18,TRBD2,TRBJ2-1,NA,CASSIVIFGLAELNEQFF,TGTGCCAGTAGTATCGTTATCTTTGGACTAGCGGAGCTCAATGAGCAGTTCTTC
TRBV7-8,13,NA,TRBJ1-2,NA,CASSSTVNYGYTF,TGTGCCAGCAGCTCGACAGTGAACTATGGCTACACCTTC
TRBV10-3,15,TRBD1,TRBJ1-1,once,CAISGGDRLGTEAFF,TGTGCCATCAGTGGAGGGGACAGATTGGGCACTGAAGCTTTCTTT
TRBV2,13,NA,TRBJ1-2,few,CASGGVGDYGYTF,TGTGCCAGCGGCGGGGTCGGAGACTATGGCTACACCTTC
TRBV7-2,15,TRBD1,TRBJ1-2,NA,CASSPQIGRGHGYTF,TGTGCCAGCAGCCCCCAAATTGGCAGGGGGCACGGCTACACCTTC
TRBV7-2,14,TRBD2,TRBJ2-7,NA,CASSFDSGSDEQYF,TGTGCCAGCAGCTTCGATAGCGGGAGCGACGAGCAGTACTTC
TRBV27,15,TRBD1,TRBJ1-5,NA,CASSLSGQVAQPQHF,TGTGCCAGCAGTTTATCGGGACAGGTGGCTCAGCCCCAGCATTTT
TRBV19,14,NA,TRBJ2-3,few,CASSLQASTDTQYF,TGTGCCAGTAGTCTCCAGGCTAGCACAGATACGCAGTATTTT
TRBV19,14,TRBD1,TRBJ1-2,once,CASSETGINYGYTF,TGTGCCAGTAGCGAGACAGGGATTAACTATGGCTACACCTTC
TRBV11-2,12,NA,TRBJ2-7,NA,CASSSGVYEQYF,TGTGCCAGCAGCTCGGGGGTGTACGAGCAGTACTTC
TRBV3-1/TRBV3-2,14,TRBD1,TRBJ1-2,NA,CASSPMTGGHGYTF,TGTGCCAGCAGCCCGATGACAGGGGGTCATGGCTACACCTTC
TRBV4-1,15,TRBD1,TRBJ1-1,NA,CASSPGQLWNTEAFF,TGCGCCAGCAGCCCGGGACAGCTGTGGAACACTGAAGCTTTCTTT
TRBV19,14,NA,TRBJ2-1,NA,CASSIDLGGNEQFF,TGTGCCAGTAGTATAGATCTCGGGGGAAATGAGCAGTTCTTC
TRBV9,15,NA,TRBJ1-6,once,CASSVGRGSGSPLHF,TGTGCCAGCAGCGTAGGAAGGGGTTCCGGTTCACCCCTCCACTTT
TRBV29-1,10,NA,TRBJ2-1,NA,CSVLDNEQFF,TGCAGCGTTCTCGACAATGAGCAGTTCTTC
TRBV15,15,NA,TRBJ2-1,NA,CATSRDHGSRDEQFF,TGTGCCACCAGCAGAGATCATGGGAGCCGGGATGAGCAGTTCTTC
TRBV6-5,13,TRBD1,TRBJ2-7,NA,CASSSNRGHEQYF,TGTGCCAGCAGTTCGAACAGGGGACACGAGCAGTACTTC
TRBV27,15,NA,TRBJ2-2,NA,CASSLFPGGYGELFF,TGTGCCAGCAGTTTATTCCCCGGAGGGTACGGGGAGCTGTTTTTT
TRBV30,15,TRBD1,TRBJ1-1,NA,CAWSAGTGGADEAFF,TGTGCCTGGAGTGCAGGGACAGGGGGCGCCGATGAAGCTTTCTTT
TRBV2,14,TRBD1,TRBJ1-2,NA,CASSLDRANYGYTF,TGTGCCAGCAGTTTGGACAGGGCTAACTATGGCTACACCTTC
TRBV6-5,14,NA,TRBJ2-7,NA,CASTSGGVDYEQYF,TGTGCCAGCACCTCCGGCGGGGTTGACTACGAGCAGTACTTC
TRBV4-1,13,TRBD1,TRBJ2-7,NA,CASSHTGGYEQYF,TGCGCCAGCAGCCATACAGGGGGCTACGAGCAGTACTTC
TRBV5-1,16,TRBD1,TRBJ1-1,NA,CASSLEGTGSRTEAFF,TGCGCCAGCAGCTTGGAGGGGACAGGGAGTCGCACTGAAGCTTTCTTT
TRBV6-5,13,TRBD1,TRBJ2-7,NA,CASSRDRGHEQYF,TGTGCCAGCAGCCGCGACAGGGGCCACGAGCAGTACTTC
TRBV28,15,NA,TRBJ2-7,once,CASSSQGRGPYEQYF,TGTGCCAGCAGTTCGCAAGGGCGGGGCCCCTACGAGCAGTACTTC
TRBV6-5,15,NA,TRBJ2-7,medium-sized,CASSPSRGINYEQYF,TGTGCCAGCAGTCCCTCTAGGGGGATTAACTACGAGCAGTACTTC
TRBV12-3/TRBV12-4,13,NA,TRBJ2-7,NA,CASSPGQIYEQYF,TGTGCCAGCAGTCCTGGACAGATTTACGAGCAGTACTTC
TRBV7-2,16,NA,TRBJ2-7,NA,CASSMRGTGFTYEQYF,TGTGCCAGCAGCATGCGGGGGACAGGATTTACCTACGAGCAGTACTTC
TRBV6-5,16,NA,TRBJ1-3,NA,CASSFVGSHSGNTIYF,TGTGCCAGCAGTTTTGTCGGTTCCCACTCTGGAAACACCATATATTTT
TRBV28,14,NA,TRBJ2-7,NA,CASSWTATPDEQYF,TGTGCCAGCAGTTGGACAGCTACTCCCGACGAGCAGTACTTC
TRBV12-3/TRBV12-4,13,NA,TRBJ2-4,NA,CASSFGAKNIQYF,TGTGCCAGCAGTTTTGGGGCTAAAAACATTCAGTACTTC
TRBV5-4,14,TRBD1,TRBJ2-7,NA,CASSWGTGGYEQYF,TGTGCCAGCAGCTGGGGGACAGGGGGCTACGAGCAGTACTTC
TRBV7-2,14,NA,TRBJ2-5,NA,CASSFQGGQETQYF,TGTGCCAGCAGCTTCCAAGGCGGACAAGAGACCCAGTACTTC
TRBV3-1/TRBV3-2,12,NA,TRBJ1-2,NA,CASSQGGRGYTF,TGTGCCAGCAGCCAAGGGGGGCGGGGCTACACCTTC
TRBV28,14,TRBD1,TRBJ2-5,NA,CASSPTGGQETQYF,TGTGCCAGCAGTCCCACAGGGGGTCAAGAGACCCAGTACTTC
TRBV5-1,15,TRBD1,TRBJ2-2,NA,CASSLLTGEAGELFF,TGCGCCAGCAGCTTGTTGACAGGGGAGGCCGGGGAGCTGTTTTTT
TRBV15,14,TRBD2,TRBJ2-1,NA,CATRRLAETNEQFF,TGTGCCACCAGACGACTAGCGGAGACCAATGAGCAGTTCTTC
TRBV28,14,NA,TRBJ2-7,NA,CASIPTGSSYEQYF,TGTGCCAGCATTCCCACAGGGAGCTCCTACGAGCAGTACTTC
TRBV25-1,14,NA,TRBJ1-6,NA,CASSEGGGRSPLHF,TGTGCCAGCAGTGAAGGCGGGGGCAGGTCACCCCTCCACTTT
TRBV7-9,14,NA,TRBJ1-6,NA,CASSPWGRGSPLHF,TGTGCCAGCAGCCCCTGGGGGCGAGGTTCACCCCTCCACTTT
TRBV6-1,14,NA,TRBJ2-3,NA,CASSDEGVTDTQYF,TGTGCCAGCAGTGATGAGGGGGTCACAGATACGCAGTATTTT
TRBV20-1,15,TRBD2,TRBJ2-5,NA,CSASRVLAGEETQYF,TGCAGTGCTAGTCGGGTACTAGCGGGAGAGGAGACCCAGTACTTC
TRBV7-2,14,NA,TRBJ1-1,NA,CASSSRAGGTEAFF,TGTGCCAGCAGCTCCCGGGCGGGGGGCACTGAAGCTTTCTTT
TRBV28,16,NA,TRBJ1-6,medium-sized,CASSLTPPGFNSPLHF,TGTGCCAGCAGTTTAACCCCTCCAGGGTTTAATTCACCCCTCCACTTT
TRBV28,17,TRBD1,TRBJ1-4,NA,CASSPWGGDRDNEKLFF,TGTGCCAGCAGTCCTTGGGGAGGTGACAGGGACAATGAAAAACTGTTTTTT
TRBV11-2,14,NA,TRBJ2-2,once,CASSLLGVTGELFF,TGTGCCAGCAGCTTATTAGGGGTGACCGGGGAGCTGTTTTTT
TRBV3-1/TRBV3-2,14,NA,TRBJ2-6,NA,CASRLSGVADVLTF,TGTGCCAGCAGACTTTCCGGGGTCGCAGACGTCCTGACTTTC